Sequencing of this T cell receptor (beta chain) was carried out in a study of T-cell reconstitution after alpha-beta-depleted transplantation in children. CDR3 size: 15 residues. CDR1 MNHNS and CDR2 SASEGT come from the germline V gene. J was trimmed by 4 bases and V by 5 bases; bases with no gene match: 7. For TCRbeta, the library was prepared with unique molecular identifiers. TCRdb ran MiXCR on the PCR reads and lists one entry per CDR3 protein. The sample has approximately 510,000 distinct CDR3 sequences; about 17% are singletons. The TCR sequence derives from a human donor who donated a stem cell graft to a child with acute lymphoblastic leukemia. This sample comprised PBMCs from the stem cell graft donor, obtained from the stem cell graft. V gene TRBV6-1 combines with J gene TRBJ2-1, with 8 bases that match TRBD2. CDR3 sequence reads: CASSLSGKLYNEQFF. For the CDR3, the DNA is TGTGCCAGCAGTCTTAGCGGGAAGCTTTACAATGAGCAGTTCTTC.